These 12 T cell receptor beta chains came from one sample sequenced in a study of CD8 T cells in Susac syndrome. RNA, at roughly 0.45 to 1 ug, was reverse transcribed with random hexamers. Via MiXCR, TCRdb re-called the immunoSEQ multiplex PCR reads, giving one row per CDR3 protein. The data contain approximately 170,000 distinct CDR3 sequences, about 91% of them singletons. Sequenced material: CD4+ T cells from PBMCs. The receptors were sampled from a human donor in good health.

The chain recombines TRBV19 with TRBJ2-3, with D hard to call. Trimming pared 3 bases from V and 4 bases from J, leaving 11 bases between. The CDR3 loop spans 14 amino acids. Germline CDR1 is LNHDA and CDR2 is SQIVND (reference sequence). The chain's CDR3 is CASSIFPGADTQYF. As DNA, the CDR3 is TGTGCCAGTAGTATTTTCCCAGGAGCAGATACGCAGTATTTT.

The chain combines TRBV7-9 with TRBJ1-3; D is perhaps TRBD1 (5 bases). Trimming shortened V by 1 base and J by 2 bases, and 12 bases separated the two germline ends. The CDR3 covers 16 residues. CDR1 SEHNR and CDR2 FQNEAQ come from the germline V gene (reference sequence). This CDR3 is CASSLVSGTAGNTIYF. The CDR3 DNA is TGTGCCAGCAGCTTAGTTTCCGGGACGGCTGGAAACACCATATATTTT.

The rearrangement joins TRBV5-1 to TRBJ2-7; 8 bases are a match to TRBD1. J lost 5 bases, V lost 0 bases, and 4 bases had no gene match. Germline CDR1 SGHRS, CDR2 YFSETQ. This CDR3 region has 14 residues. CDR3 sequence: CASSLVAGGNEQYF. The CDR3 bases are TGCGCCAGCAGCTTGGTGGCAGGGGGCAACGAGCAGTACTTC.

The chain is built from TRBV28 and TRBJ1-1; D is perhaps TRBD1 (6 bases). Germline V gene sequence: CDR1 MDHEN, CDR2 SYDVKM. V lost 5 bases and J lost 1, with 14 bases in between. The CDR3 spans 15 residues. CDR3 DNA: TGTGCCAGCAGTGCCCCGGGACACCGGAACACTGAAGCTTTCTTT. This gives the protein CASSAPGHRNTEAFF.

The V and J genes are TRBV2 and TRBJ2-7; D is possibly TRBD1 (6 bases). Germline CDR1 SNHLY, CDR2 FYNNEI. The CDR3 spans 13 residues. The V end was cut by 6 bases, the J end by 1 base, with 10 bases between. CDR3 amino acids: CASRVDRSYEQYF. CDR3 nucleotides: TGTGCCAGCAGGGTCGACAGGTCCTACGAGCAGTACTTC.

The chain joins TRBV5-1 to TRBJ2-7, with 7 positions matching TRBD1. Germline CDR1 reads SGHRS; CDR2 reads YFSETQ. The CDR3 has 14 amino acids. Trimming removed 0 bases from V and 5 bases from J; junction bases left unmatched: 5. The CDR3 DNA reads as TGCGCCAGCAGCTTGGATACAGGGGAAAACGAGCAGTACTTC. Encoded protein: CASSLDTGENEQYF.

This chain connects TRBV6-1 to TRBJ1-2; unclear D gene. Germline values: CDR1 MNHNS, CDR2 SASEGT. V lost 0 bases to trimming and J lost 3 bases, with 11 bases between them. The CDR3 runs 15 residues. The CDR3, as DNA: TGTGCCAGCAGTGAAGCGATGGACGGCTACTATGGCTACACCTTC. This sequence encodes CASSEAMDGYYGYTF.

The chain has TRBV7-9 and TRBJ2-7; D is unclear. There are 13 residues in the CDR3. The germline CDR1 and CDR2 sequences are SEHNR and FQNEAQ (reference sequence). V was clipped by 2 bases and J by 5 bases, with 10 bases between them. CDR3 sequence (DNA): TGTGCCAGCAGCTTAAATGAGGTCCACGAGCAGTACTTC. Protein sequence: CASSLNEVHEQYF.

This chain links TRBV7-2 with TRBJ1-1; maybe TRBD1 (5 bases). From germline, CDR1 is SGHTA and CDR2 FQGNSA. Trimming removed 4 bases from V and 8 bases from J, with 14 bases in between. The CDR3 contains 13 residues. CDR3 amino acids: CASSSRQRREAFF. CDR3 DNA sequence: TGTGCCAGCAGCTCACGACAGAGACGAGAAGCTTTCTTT.

Only one count was recorded for this clonotype. The rearrangement joins TRBV5-6 to TRBJ1-5, with 9 bases aligning to TRBD1. The germline CDR1 and CDR2 sequences are SGHDT and YYEEEE. CDR3 length equals 16 residues. The ends lost 4 bases at V and 4 bases at J; junction bases unmatched: 9. The CDR3 spells CASSRGGTGPNQPQHF. CDR3 bases: TGTGCCAGCAGCCGGGGAGGGACAGGGCCTAATCAGCCCCAGCATTTT.

This clonotype was seen only once. The chain employs TRBV5-1 and TRBJ1-5, with D possibly matching TRBD1 (5 bases). The CDR3 has 15 amino acids. Germline CDR1 SGHRS, CDR2 YFSETQ. V was shortened by 4 bases and J by 3 bases, with 14 bases between the two germline ends. CDR3 residues: CASSPAGDFNQPQHF. The CDR3 DNA sequence: TGCGCCAGCAGCCCTGCGGGGGACTTCAATCAGCCCCAGCATTTT.

The rearrangement joins TRBV7-3 to TRBJ2-3; D is perhaps TRBD1 or TRBD2 (5 bases each). Looked up from germline, CDR1 is SGHTA and CDR2 is FQGTGA. The V end was cut by 4 bases, the J end by 0 bases, with 5 bases between. The CDR3 extends over 13 amino acids. CDR3 sequence (DNA): TGTGCCAGCAGCTGGGGGAGCACAGATACGCAGTATTTT. Translated: CASSWGSTDTQYF.